The 5 T cell receptor beta chains given below trace back to one sample, sequenced in a study of molecular identifiers for immune sequencing clone quantification. TCRdb used MiXCR to reprocess the PCR reads, holding one entry per CDR3 protein. The table records fewer than 350,000 distinct CDR3 sequences, about a fifth of them present only once. The sample comprised naive CD8+ T cells from blood, with Jurkat cell RNA spiked in. Subset denoted: FACS-sorted CD8+CD4-CCR7+CD45RA+ naive T cells. These receptors were taken from a human donor in good health. Some libraries in this study had Jurkat cell RNA spiked in.

This clonotype was recorded many times. V is TRBV5-1 and J is TRBJ1-4; 7 nucleotides align to TRBD1. J gave up 2 bases and V 4 bases, and 5 bases lay outside the gene matches. The CDR3 covers 15 residues. CDR1 and CDR2 (germline): SGHRS, YFSETQ. The CDR3 here is CASSPDRETNEKLFF. CDR3 in DNA: TGCGCCAGCAGCCCAGACAGGGAGACTAATGAAAAACTGTTTTTT.

As concerns this clonotype: It may be a read error: a sequence one base away is much more abundant. This CDR3 reads CASSFVQGESGTQYF. CDR3 coding DNA: TGTGCCAGCAGTTTCGTACAGGGGGAGTCAGGTACGCAGTATTTT. V gene TRBV12-3 or TRBV12-4 combines with J gene TRBJ2-3; 8 bases align to TRBD1. The CDR3 loop spans 15 amino acids. Trimming took 3 bases from V and 8 from J; bases not matched to a gene: 10.

This clonotype came up many times. V is TRBV4-1 and J is TRBJ1-1, with TRBD1 matching 7 bases. The CDR3 totals 16 residues. CDR1 and CDR2 (germline): MGHRA, YSYEKL. Trimming cost V 3 bases and J 3 bases; bases outside gene matches: 10. The CDR3: CASSHHPGGSYTEAFF. CDR3 DNA: TGCGCCAGCAGCCATCATCCAGGGGGTTCCTACACTGAAGCTTTCTTT.

The genes are TRBV9 and TRBJ1-4; D not certain. The germline V and J ends were trimmed by 0 bases and 3 bases, with 3 bases remaining between them. This CDR3 spans 13 amino acids. CDR1 and CDR2 (germline): SGDLS, YYNGEE. CDR3 DNA sequence: TGTGCCAGCAGCGTAGGAGCTAATGAAAAACTGTTTTTT. Translation: CASSVGANEKLFF.

Note on this clonotype: A much bigger clone sits one base away, suggesting this may be a read error. The chain couples TRBV6-5 to TRBJ2-5; D gene unclear. The CDR3 has 12 amino acids. The germline gives CDR1 MNHEY, CDR2 SVGAGI. CDR3 loop: CASSALSGPQCF. The CDR3 DNA sequence: TGTGCCAGCAGTGCATTATCGGGCCCCCAGTGCTTC.